This TCR beta chain derives from a study of blood T cell repertoires in COVID-19. Adults between about 18 and 95 years of age took part from 24 US areas. Clinical history reported by participants formed the basis on which cohorts were assigned. Profiled with immunoSEQ multiplex PCR; TCRdb holds only in-frame clones, not every one. The sample gives around 290,000 clones, 88% of which show up once; about 1% is in the top ten. This clonotype was sampled from a woman aged 25 to 39 who had recovered from COVID-19. Sequencing was performed on PBMCs or T cells enriched from blood (not recorded which).

The DNA of the CDR3 is TGTGCCATCAGTAGACAGGGACTCGGCAATGAGCAGTTCTTC. This translates into CAISRQGLGNEQFF. V gene TRBV10-3 combines with J gene TRBJ2-1; D perhaps matches TRBD1 (7 bases). The CDR3 is 14 residues long. V was pared by 5 bases and J by 6 bases, with 14 bases between. The germline V gene has CDR1 ENHRY and CDR2 SYGVKD.